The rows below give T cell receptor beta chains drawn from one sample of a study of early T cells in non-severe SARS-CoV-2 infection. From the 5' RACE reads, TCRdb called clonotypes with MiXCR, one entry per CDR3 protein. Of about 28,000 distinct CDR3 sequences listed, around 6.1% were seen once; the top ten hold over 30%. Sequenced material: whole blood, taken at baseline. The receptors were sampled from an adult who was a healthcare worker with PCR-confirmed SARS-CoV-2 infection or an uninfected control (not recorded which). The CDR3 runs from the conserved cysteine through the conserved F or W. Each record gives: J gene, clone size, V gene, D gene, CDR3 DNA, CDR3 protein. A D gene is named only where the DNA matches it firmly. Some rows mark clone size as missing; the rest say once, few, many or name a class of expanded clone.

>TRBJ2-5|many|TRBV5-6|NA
TGTGCCAGCAGCTTGCGACAGGTTGGGGAGACCCAGTACTTC
CASSLRQVGETQYF
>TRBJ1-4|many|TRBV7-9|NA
TGTGCCAGCAGCCCGACAATGGCCACAAATGAAAAACTGTTTTTT
CASSPTMATNEKLFF
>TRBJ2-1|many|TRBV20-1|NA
TGCAGTGCTAACCCCTTCTCACTAGCTAGTGAGCAGTTCTTC
CSANPFSLASEQFF
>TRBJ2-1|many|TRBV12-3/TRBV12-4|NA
TGTGCCAGCAGTTTAGGTTCCGGGGGAGCCTCAGGGAATGAGCAGTTCTTC
CASSLGSGGASGNEQFF
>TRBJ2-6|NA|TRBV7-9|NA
TGTGCCAGCAGCTTCGTCTCAGGGGCCAACGTCCTGACTTTC
CASSFVSGANVLTF
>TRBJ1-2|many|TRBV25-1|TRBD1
TGTGCCAGCAGTAGTCCGGACAGGGACTTTGGAGGCTACACCTTC
CASSSPDRDFGGYTF
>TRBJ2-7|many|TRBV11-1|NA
TGTGCCAGCAGCCTTAGCGGAGCAATGGAGCAGTACTTC
CASSLSGAMEQYF
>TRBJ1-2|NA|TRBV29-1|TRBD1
TGCAGCGTTGCGGGACAGAGCTATGGCTACACCTTC
CSVAGQSYGYTF
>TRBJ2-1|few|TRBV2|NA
TGTGCCAGCATCAGTAATGAGCAGTTCTTC
CASISNEQFF
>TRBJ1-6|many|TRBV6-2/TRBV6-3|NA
TGTGCCAGCGTGGGGATCGGGACACTTTCACCCCTCCACTTT
CASVGIGTLSPLHF
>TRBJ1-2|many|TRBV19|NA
TGTGCCAGTAAAGGTTATCGCGACTATGGCTACACCTTC
CASKGYRDYGYTF
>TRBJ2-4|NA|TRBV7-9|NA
TGTGCCAGCAGCTTCCCACCTGGCAGGGACCTAGCCAAAAACATTCAGTACTTC
CASSFPPGRDLAKNIQYF
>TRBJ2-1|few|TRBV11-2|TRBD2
TGTGCCAGCAGCGGGACTAGCGGGATCAATGAGCAGTTCTTC
CASSGTSGINEQFF
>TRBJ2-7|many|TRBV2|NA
TGTGCCAGCCGGGCGGGCTATAGCTCCTACGAGCAGTACTTC
CASRAGYSSYEQYF
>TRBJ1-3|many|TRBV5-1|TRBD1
TGCGCCAGCAGCTTGGATCGGACAGGGAGTTACACCATATATTTT
CASSLDRTGSYTIYF
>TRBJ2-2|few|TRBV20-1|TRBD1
TGCAGTGCTAGACCCGGGACAGGGTTGACCGGGGAGCTGTTTTTT
CSARPGTGLTGELFF
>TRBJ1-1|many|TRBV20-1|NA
TGCAGTGCTAAGGCAGGGGCCTCCCCTGAAGCTTTCTTT
CSAKAGASPEAFF
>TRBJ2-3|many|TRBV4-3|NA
TGCGCCAGCAGCCACGGACAGAGCACAGATACGCAGTATTTT
CASSHGQSTDTQYF
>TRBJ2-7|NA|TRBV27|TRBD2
TGTGCCAGCAGTTCCATAGCGGGGGCCTCCTACGAGCAGTACTTC
CASSSIAGASYEQYF
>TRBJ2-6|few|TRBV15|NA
TGTGCCACCCGCAAAGGTTACTCTGGGGCCAACGTCCTGACTTTC
CATRKGYSGANVLTF
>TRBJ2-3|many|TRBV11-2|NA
TGTGCCAGCAGCTTAGACAGGGGCGATACGCAGTATTTT
CASSLDRGDTQYF
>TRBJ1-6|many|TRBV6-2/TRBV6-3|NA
TGTGCCAGCAGCAACAGGGCTTATGATTCACCCCTCCACTTT
CASSNRAYDSPLHF
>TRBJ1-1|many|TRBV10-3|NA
TGTGCCATCAGTTCCCGGGGCGTGAACACTGAAGCTTTCTTT
CAISSRGVNTEAFF
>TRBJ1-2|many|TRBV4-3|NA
TGCGCCAGCAGCCAAGAAGCAGGCTATGGCTACACCTTC
CASSQEAGYGYTF
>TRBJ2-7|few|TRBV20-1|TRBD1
TGCAGTGCTATCAAGACAGGGAGCTCCTACGAGCAGTACTTC
CSAIKTGSSYEQYF
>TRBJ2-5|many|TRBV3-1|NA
TGTGCCAGCAGCCAAGAACCGGTCCAAGAGACCCAGTACTTC
CASSQEPVQETQYF
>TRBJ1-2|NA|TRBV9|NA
TGTGCCAGCAGCGTAGATCCGGGGGCGATCTATGGCTACACCTTC
CASSVDPGAIYGYTF
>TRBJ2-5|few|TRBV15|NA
TGTGCCACCAGCAGAGACAGGGGACAAGAGACCCAGTACTTC
CATSRDRGQETQYF
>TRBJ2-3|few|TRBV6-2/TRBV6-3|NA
TGTGCCAGCAGTTTAGATAGCACAGATACGCAGTATTTT
CASSLDSTDTQYF
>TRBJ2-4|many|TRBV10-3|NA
TGTGCCATCAGTGAGTTTGACAGGACCCGAGGCGACATTCAGTACTTC
CAISEFDRTRGDIQYF
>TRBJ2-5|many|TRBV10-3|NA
TGTGCCATCACCGCCGGGCCCCAAGAGACCCAGTACTTC
CAITAGPQETQYF
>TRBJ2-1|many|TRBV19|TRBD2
TGTGCCAGTAGCCTTAGCGGGAGCAACGCCTACAATGAGCAGTTCTTC
CASSLSGSNAYNEQFF
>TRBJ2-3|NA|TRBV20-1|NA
TGCAGAGCTAGACGACTGACAGATACGCAGTATTTT
CRARRLTDTQYF
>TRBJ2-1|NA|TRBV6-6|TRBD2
TGTGCCAGAAGTACGGGACTAGCGGGAGGGATATACAATGAGCAGTTCTTC
CARSTGLAGGIYNEQFF
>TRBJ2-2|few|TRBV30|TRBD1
TGTGCCTGGAGTGAACCCGGGACAGGGGGCTGGAGGGAGCTGTTTTTT
CAWSEPGTGGWRELFF
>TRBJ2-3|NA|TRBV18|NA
TGTGCCAGCTCACCAAACGGGGCGACCACAGATACGCAGTATTTT
CASSPNGATTDTQYF
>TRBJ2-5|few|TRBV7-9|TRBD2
TGTGCCAGCAGCCACGAGCGGGGGGGCCAAGAGACCCAGTACTTC
CASSHERGGQETQYF
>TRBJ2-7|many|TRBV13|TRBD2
TGTGCCAGCAGCCCGTGGACTAGCGGATCCTACGAGCAGTACTTC
CASSPWTSGSYEQYF
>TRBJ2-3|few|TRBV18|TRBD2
TGTGCCAGCTCACCGACTAGCGGAACAGATACGCAGTATTTT
CASSPTSGTDTQYF
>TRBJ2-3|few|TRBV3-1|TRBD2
TGTGCCAGCAGCCGTAGACTAGCGGGAGAACAAGATACGCAGTATTTT
CASSRRLAGEQDTQYF
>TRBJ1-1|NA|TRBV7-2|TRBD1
TGTGCCAGCAGCTTGGGACAGCTGAACACTGAAGCTTTCTTT
CASSLGQLNTEAFF
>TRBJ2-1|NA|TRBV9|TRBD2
TGTGCCAGCAGCGTTGGAGCGGGAGGACTCTACAATGAGCAGTTCTTC
CASSVGAGGLYNEQFF
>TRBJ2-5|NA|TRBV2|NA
TGTGCCAGCAGTTACGAGGGGACCCAGTACTTC
CASSYEGTQYF
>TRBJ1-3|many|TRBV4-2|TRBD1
TGTGCCAGCAGCCAGGGACAGGGAAGGGGAAACACCATATATTTT
CASSQGQGRGNTIYF
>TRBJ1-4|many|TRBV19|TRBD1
TGTGCCAGTAGATCCGGGACAGGATATGAAAAACTGTTTTTT
CASRSGTGYEKLFF
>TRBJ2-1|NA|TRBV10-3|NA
TGTGCCATCAGTGATGTTAAAAATGAGCAGTTCTTC
CAISDVKNEQFF
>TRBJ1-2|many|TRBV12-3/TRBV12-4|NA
TGTGCCAGCAGTCGTAAACCTCGGAGCTATGGCTACACCTTC
CASSRKPRSYGYTF
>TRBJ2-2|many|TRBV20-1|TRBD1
TGCAGTGCCCCAGACAGGGGCAACACCGGGGAGCTGTTTTTT
CSAPDRGNTGELFF
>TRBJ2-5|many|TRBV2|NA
TGTGCCAGCAGTGATCTGCGGAGAGAGACCCAGTACTTC
CASSDLRRETQYF